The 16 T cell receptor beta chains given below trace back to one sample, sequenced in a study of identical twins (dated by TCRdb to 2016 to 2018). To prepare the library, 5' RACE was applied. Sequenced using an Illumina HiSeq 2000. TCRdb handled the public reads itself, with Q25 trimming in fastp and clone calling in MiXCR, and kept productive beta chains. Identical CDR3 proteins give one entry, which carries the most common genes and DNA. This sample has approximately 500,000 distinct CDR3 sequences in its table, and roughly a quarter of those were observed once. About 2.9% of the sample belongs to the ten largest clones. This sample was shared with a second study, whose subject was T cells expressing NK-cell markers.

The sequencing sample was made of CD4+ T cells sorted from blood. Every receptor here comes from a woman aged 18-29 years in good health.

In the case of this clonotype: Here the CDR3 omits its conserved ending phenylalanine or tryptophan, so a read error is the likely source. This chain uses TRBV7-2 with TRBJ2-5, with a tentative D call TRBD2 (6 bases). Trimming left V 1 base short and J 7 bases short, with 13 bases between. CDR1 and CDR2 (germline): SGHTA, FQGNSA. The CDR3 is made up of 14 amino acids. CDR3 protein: CASSLGISGVTQYS. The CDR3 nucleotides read TGTGCCAGCAGCTTAGGGATTAGCGGAGTGACCCAGTACTCC.

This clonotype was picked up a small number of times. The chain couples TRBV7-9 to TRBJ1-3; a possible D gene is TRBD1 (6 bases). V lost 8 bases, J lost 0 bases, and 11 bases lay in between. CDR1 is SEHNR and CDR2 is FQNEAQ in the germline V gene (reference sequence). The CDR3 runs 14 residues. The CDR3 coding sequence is TGTGCCAGCGGGGGGGCCGACTCTGGAAACACCATATATTTT. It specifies CASGGADSGNTIYF.

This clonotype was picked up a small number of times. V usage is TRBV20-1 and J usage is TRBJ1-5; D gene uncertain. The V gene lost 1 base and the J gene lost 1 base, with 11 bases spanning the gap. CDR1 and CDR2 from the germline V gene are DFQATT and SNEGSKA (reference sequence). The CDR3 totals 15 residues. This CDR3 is CSARAGSASNQPQHF. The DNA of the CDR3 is TGCAGTGCTAGAGCAGGCTCGGCGAGCAATCAGCCCCAGCATTTT.

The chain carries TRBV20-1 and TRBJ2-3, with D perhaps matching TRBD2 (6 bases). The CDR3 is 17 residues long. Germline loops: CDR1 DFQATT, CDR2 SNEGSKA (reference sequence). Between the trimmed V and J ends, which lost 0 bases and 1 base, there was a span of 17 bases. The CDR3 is CSARDSRDWRGTDTQYF. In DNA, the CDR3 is TGCAGTGCTAGAGATTCGAGGGACTGGCGGGGCACAGATACGCAGTATTTT.

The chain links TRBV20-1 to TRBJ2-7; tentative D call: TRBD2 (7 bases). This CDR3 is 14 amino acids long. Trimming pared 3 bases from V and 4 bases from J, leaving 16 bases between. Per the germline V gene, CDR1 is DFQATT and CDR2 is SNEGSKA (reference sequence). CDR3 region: CSARKRGGDYEQYF. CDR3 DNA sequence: TGCAGTGCTAGGAAAAGAGGGGGGGATTACGAGCAGTACTTC.

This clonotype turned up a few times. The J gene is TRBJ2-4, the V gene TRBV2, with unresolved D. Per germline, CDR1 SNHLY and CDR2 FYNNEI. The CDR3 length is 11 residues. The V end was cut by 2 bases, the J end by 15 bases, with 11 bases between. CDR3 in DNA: TGTGCCAGCAGTGAATTCAGAAAGGGGTACTTC. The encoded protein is CASSEFRKGYF.

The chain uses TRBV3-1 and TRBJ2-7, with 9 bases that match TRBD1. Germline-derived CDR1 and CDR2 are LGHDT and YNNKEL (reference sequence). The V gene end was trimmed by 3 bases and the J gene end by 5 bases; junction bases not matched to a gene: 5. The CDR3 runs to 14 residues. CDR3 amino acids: CASSHNRGPNEQYF. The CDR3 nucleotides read TGTGCCAGCAGCCACAACAGGGGGCCAAACGAGCAGTACTTC.

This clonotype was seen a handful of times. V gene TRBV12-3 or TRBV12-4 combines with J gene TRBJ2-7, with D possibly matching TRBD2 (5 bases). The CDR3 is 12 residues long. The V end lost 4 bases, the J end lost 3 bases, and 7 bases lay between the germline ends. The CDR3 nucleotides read TGTGCCAGCAGTTGGGGAGTCTACGAGCAGTACTTC. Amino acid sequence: CASSWGVYEQYF.

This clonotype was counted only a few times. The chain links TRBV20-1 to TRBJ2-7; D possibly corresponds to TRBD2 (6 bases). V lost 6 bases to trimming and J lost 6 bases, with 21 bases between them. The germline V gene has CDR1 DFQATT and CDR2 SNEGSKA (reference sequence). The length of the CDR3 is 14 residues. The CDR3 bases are TGCAGTGCCCGTGATTCGGACTATCGTGGCGAGCAGTACTTC. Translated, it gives CSARDSDYRGEQYF.

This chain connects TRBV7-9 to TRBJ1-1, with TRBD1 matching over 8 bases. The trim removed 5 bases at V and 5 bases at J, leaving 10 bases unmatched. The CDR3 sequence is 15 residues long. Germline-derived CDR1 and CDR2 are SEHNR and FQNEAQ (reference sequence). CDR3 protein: CASSTTRGRRTEAFF. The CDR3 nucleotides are TGTGCCAGCAGCACCACCAGGGGGCGTCGGACTGAAGCTTTCTTT.

Here the CDR3 reads CASTPTGNTEAFF. DNA for the CDR3: TGTGCCAGTACCCCGACAGGGAACACTGAAGCTTTCTTT. The chain combines TRBV19 with TRBJ1-1, with D possibly being TRBD1 (6 bases). The germline V and J ends were trimmed by 7 bases and 1 base, with 10 bases remaining between them. Germline CDR1 and CDR2: LNHDA and SQIVND (reference sequence). The CDR3 runs 13 residues.

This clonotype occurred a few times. CDR3 residues: CASSTVIGAEDNEQFF. CDR3 nucleotide sequence: TGTGCCAGTAGTACCGTTATCGGGGCGGAGGACAATGAGCAGTTCTTC. The chain joins TRBV19 to TRBJ2-1; D assignment may be TRBD1 or TRBD2 (5 bases each). This CDR3 has 16 residues. The germline gives CDR1 LNHDA, CDR2 SQIVND (reference sequence). The V end lost 4 bases, the J end lost 5 bases, and 18 bases lay between the germline ends.

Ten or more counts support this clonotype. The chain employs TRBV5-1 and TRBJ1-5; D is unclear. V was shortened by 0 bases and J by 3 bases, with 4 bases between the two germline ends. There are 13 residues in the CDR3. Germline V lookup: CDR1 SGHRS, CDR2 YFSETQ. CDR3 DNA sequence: TGCGCCAGCAGCTTGGCCCCCAATCAGCCCCAGCATTTT. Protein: CASSLAPNQPQHF.

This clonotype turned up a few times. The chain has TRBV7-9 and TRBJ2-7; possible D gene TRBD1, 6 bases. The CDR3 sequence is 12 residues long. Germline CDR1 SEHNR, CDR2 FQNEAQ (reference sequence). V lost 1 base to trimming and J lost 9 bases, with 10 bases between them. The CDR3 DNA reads TGTGCCAGCAGCTTAGGGACAGAGGGGCAGTACTTC. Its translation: CASSLGTEGQYF.

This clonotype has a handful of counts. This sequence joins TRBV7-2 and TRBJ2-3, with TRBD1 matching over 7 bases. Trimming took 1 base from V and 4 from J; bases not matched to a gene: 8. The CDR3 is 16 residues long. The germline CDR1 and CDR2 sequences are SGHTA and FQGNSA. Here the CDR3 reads CASSLVAGTAADTQYF. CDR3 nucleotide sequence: TGTGCCAGCAGCTTAGTGGCAGGGACAGCAGCAGATACGCAGTATTTT.

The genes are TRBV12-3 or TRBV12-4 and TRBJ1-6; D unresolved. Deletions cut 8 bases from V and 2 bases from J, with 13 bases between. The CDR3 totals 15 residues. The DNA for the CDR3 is TGTGCCAGCGCGCGGGCGACACCCTATAATTCACCCCTCCACTTT. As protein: CASARATPYNSPLHF.